The rows below give T cell receptor beta chains drawn from one sample of a study of cytomegalovirus exposure and HLA in healthy donors. Sequencing used immunoSEQ multiplex PCR; TCRdb keeps in-frame clones, though not all of them. The data show about 97,000 clones, 70% to 75% seen once. Specimen: PBMCs. All receptors come from a man aged 35-49 years in good health and CMV-seronegative. Both conserved end residues are trimmed from each CDR3. The D gene is left open where the match is weak.

d_call | v_call | cdr3_aa
TRBD1 | TRBV6-1 | ASSVDRQGNGYT
TRBD1 | TRBV15 | ATSTWTGTDSPLH
. | TRBV2 | ASSAQGNYGYT
TRBD1 | TRBV19 | ASSPGQGSSGANVLT
TRBD2 | TRBV5-1 | ASSFGLAGGANTGELF
. | TRBV7-6 | ASSLVLRGNEQF
TRBD2 | TRBV7-2 | ASSTWTSSTDTQY
. | TRBV4-1 | ASSQAPGTFQETQY
. | TRBV7-7 | ASSLDERLAQY
. | TRBV4-3 | ASSARVSADGYT
. | TRBV7-8 | ASSSPTGQNEQF
TRBD2 | TRBV6-5 | ASSPLRAGGREQF
TRBD1 | TRBV5-6 | ASSTDRSSSYEQY
TRBD1 | TRBV2 | ASSEQDRDNTYEQY
TRBD1 | TRBV10-3 | AIRPGQGYNEQF
. | TRBV5-1 | ASSLFIRVDGELF
. | TRBV18 | ASSPQTGQETQY
. | TRBV7-9 | ASSLGQNTEAF
. | TRBV6-1 | ASSEIGGRMNSPLH
TRBD1 | TRBV28 | ASSPAGTAFYGYT
. | TRBV5-1 | ASSLGQGLMREQY
. | TRBV4-1 | ASRSGIKSYEQY
. | TRBV5-4 | ASSTWDTNTEAF
. | TRBV4-2 | ASSPGSIYEQY
TRBD2 | TRBV5-1 | ASEERGPNNEQF
TRBD1 | TRBV29-1 | SVYRTGGRYGYT
. | TRBV28 | ASRSPSGAERPQH
TRBD1 | TRBV27 | ASSLKGQGNYGYT
. | TRBV10-2 | ASSASGVKLF
. | TRBV7-9 | ASSWTLDEQY
TRBD2 | TRBV7-2 | ASSSVSGGFEQY
. | TRBV4-1 | ASSQDWSGIVPQH
TRBD1 | TRBV4-1 | ASSRPGQSTSYGYT
TRBD1 | TRBV18 | ASSPNQGQGETQY
TRBD2 | TRBV7-9 | ASSLVVSGGPTTDTQY
. | TRBV2 | ASSGHNYGYT
. | TRBV28 | ASFDSRGVEKLF
TRBD1 | TRBV2 | ASSEQGARNTEAF
. | TRBV30 | AWSVLGARNSPLH
. | TRBV2 | ASRPHINEKLF